One sample yielded the 14 T cell receptor beta chains listed below, sequenced in a study of T cell responses to AZD1222 COVID-19 vaccine. Assay used: immunoSEQ multiplex PCR; TCRdb lists only in-frame clones, some missing. The sample records about 120,000 clones, roughly 91% being singletons. Sequenced material: peripheral blood, taken 28 days after the second AZD1222 dose. These receptors were obtained from an adult who received the AZD1222 COVID-19 vaccine.

The chain combines TRBV3-1 (or the pseudogene TRBV3-2) with TRBJ1-1; 8 bases map to TRBD1. Trimming removed 4 bases from V and 3 bases from J; junction bases left unmatched: 7. The germline V gene encodes CDR1 LGHDT and CDR2 YNNKEL (reference sequence). The CDR3 contains 15 residues. Here the CDR3 reads CASSPPGQGYTEAFF. CDR3 bases: TGTGCCAGCAGCCCCCCCGGACAGGGATACACTGAAGCTTTCTTT.

The chain has TRBV9 and TRBJ1-5; D is possibly TRBD1 (5 bases). Looked up from germline, CDR1 is SGDLS and CDR2 is YYNGEE. The CDR3 extends over 15 amino acids. The V end was cut by 0 bases, the J end by 9 bases, with 16 bases between. In DNA form, the CDR3 reads TGTGCCAGCAGCGTAGAGGGGACTTCCTCCTCGCCCCAGCATTTT. Translating gives CASSVEGTSSSPQHF.

This clone was seen a single time. J is TRBJ1-4 and V is TRBV20-1; D is uncertain. Germline CDR1 DFQATT, CDR2 SNEGSKA (reference sequence). This CDR3 contains 15 residues. Between the trimmed V and J ends, which lost 3 bases and 8 bases, there was a span of 19 bases. CDR3 loop: CSASRPHGRGEKLFF. DNA of the CDR3: TGCAGTGCTAGTCGCCCGCACGGCCGGGGAGAAAAACTGTTTTTT.

The chain combines TRBV12-3 or TRBV12-4 with TRBJ1-1; 8 bases line up with TRBD1. The junction had 4 bases not matched to a gene; V was cut back by 7 bases and J by 3 bases. The CDR3 has 13 residues. In DNA form, the CDR3 reads TGTGCCAGCACAGGACAGGGAGACACTGAAGCTTTCTTT. This gives the protein CASTGQGDTEAFF.

The chain uses TRBV11-2 and TRBJ2-1; 10 nucleotides line up with TRBD2. Germline V gene data show CDR1 as SGHAT and CDR2 as FQNNGV. Germline trimming cut 5 bases from V and 9 bases from J; bases unmatched to any gene: 7. The CDR3 consists of 14 residues. The CDR3 DNA reads as TGTGCCAGCAGCGCGCTAGCGGGAGAGGGTGAGCAGTTCTTC. It specifies CASSALAGEGEQFF.

The rearrangement uses TRBV30 and TRBJ1-2, with D unclear. CDR1 and CDR2 (germline): GTSNPN, SVGIG (reference sequence). V lost 0 bases and J 8 bases, leaving 7 bases between the germline ends. The CDR3 has 11 residues. The CDR3 loop reads CAWSVVGGYTF. For the CDR3, the DNA is TGTGCCTGGAGTGTAGTGGGGGGCTACACCTTC.

The chain uses TRBV27 and TRBJ2-3; 7 bases align to TRBD2. Germline assignment: CDR1 MNHEY and CDR2 SMNVEV (reference sequence). The junction had 7 bases not matched to a gene; V was cut back by 3 bases and J by 1 base. This CDR3 is 16 amino acids long. CDR3 loop: CASSFGSGIGTDTQYF. The CDR3 nucleotides read TGTGCCAGCAGTTTTGGCAGCGGGATTGGCACAGATACGCAGTATTTT.

In its sample, this clone was seen a few times. This chain uses TRBV6-2 or TRBV6-3 with TRBJ1-6, with a weak D call TRBD1 (5 bases). V lost 5 bases and J 0 bases, leaving 11 bases between the germline ends. CDR1 and CDR2 (germline): MNHEY, SVGEGT. CDR3 length: 16 residues. The CDR3 loop is CASSIRASSYNSPLHF. DNA of the CDR3: TGTGCCAGCAGTATCAGGGCGAGCTCCTATAATTCACCCCTCCACTTT.

V usage is TRBV29-1 and J usage is TRBJ1-1, with D possibly matching TRBD1 (5 bases). The germline V gene has CDR1 SQVTM and CDR2 ANQGSEA. V was trimmed by 7 bases and J by 5 bases, leaving 29 bases between them. The CDR3 has 17 residues. CDR3 sequence (DNA): TGCAGCGCCCCAGCGTGGGGGGGGAGGATCCCTCGAACTGAAGCTTTCTTT. This codes for CSAPAWGGRIPRTEAFF.

This rearrangement joins TRBV15 to TRBJ1-4; 7 bases are shared with TRBD1. Germline V gives CDR1 LNHNV, CDR2 YYDKDF (reference sequence). This CDR3 comprises 14 residues. The trim removed 1 base at V and 7 bases at J, leaving 3 bases unmatched. CDR3 sequence (DNA): TGTGCCACCAGCAGAGGGGACAGCTCTGAAAAACTGTTTTTT. The encoded protein is CATSRGDSSEKLFF.

CDR3 residues: CASREDLFYEQYF. The CDR3 region has the DNA TGCGCCAGCAGGGAGGACTTATTCTACGAGCAGTACTTC. This chain links TRBV5-1 with TRBJ2-7; tentative D call: TRBD2 (5 bases). Germline V gene lookup returns CDR1 SGHRS and CDR2 YFSETQ. V was shortened by 5 bases and J by 3 bases, with 12 bases between the two germline ends. The CDR3 runs to 13 residues. The entire variable domain, with the rest obtained from reference TRBV5-1 and TRBJ2-7, is as follows: KAGVTQTPRYLIKTRGQQVTLSCSPISGHRSVSWYQQTPGQGLQFLFEYFSETQRNKGNFPGRFSGRQFSNSRSEMNVSTLELGDSALYLCASREDLFYEQYFGPGTRLTVT.

V is TRBV3-1 (or the pseudogene TRBV3-2) and J is TRBJ2-7, with D tentatively TRBD2 (6 bases). Germline V gene sequence: CDR1 LGHDT, CDR2 YNNKEL (reference sequence). V was cut by 6 bases and J by 0 bases, with 15 bases left in between. The CDR3 is 15 amino acids. The CDR3 sequence: CASRERGYNSYEQYF. The DNA for the CDR3 is TGTGCCAGCAGGGAACGGGGGTACAACTCCTACGAGCAGTACTTC.

The rearrangement uses TRBV5-1 and TRBJ2-2; D call uncertain. The CDR3 contains 16 residues. The ends were cut back, 1 base at V and 1 base at J, with 11 bases in the middle. Germline CDR1 reads SGHRS; CDR2 reads YFSETQ. The CDR3 sequence is CASSLRPLENTGELFF. The CDR3 DNA reads as TGCGCCAGCAGCTTGCGGCCGTTGGAGAACACCGGGGAGCTGTTTTTT.

V usage is TRBV11-2 and J usage is TRBJ2-2; D gene ambiguous. Germline-derived CDR1 and CDR2 are SGHAT and FQNNGV. The CDR3 covers 15 residues. Trimming shortened V by 6 bases and J by 5 bases, and 16 bases separated the two germline ends. The CDR3 DNA reads TGTGCCAGCAGGCAATTGGGCCGAAAGACCGGGGAGCTGTTTTTT. This encodes CASRQLGRKTGELFF.